This TCR beta chain was sequenced for a study of siplizumab effects on memory and regulatory T cells. Overall study findings and caveats: The study found naive T cells seemingly more diverse than memory cells and seemingly major alloresponse contributors.

In the case of this clone: Its specificity is not known.

This table comes from immunoSEQ multiplex PCR, and its TCRdb copy is limited to in-frame clones, with some not included. The top ten clones hold 1.1% of a sample with roughly 100,000 clones, about 94% of them seen once. Germline-derived CDR1 and CDR2 are LNHDA and SQIVND (reference sequence). The V and J ends lost 2 bases and 6 bases respectively, with 14 bases between them. This CDR3 spans 14 amino acids. This clonotype was obtained from a human donor in good health. Source material: CD4+ T cells sorted from blood. The chain employs TRBV19 and TRBJ2-7; D is possibly TRBD1 (5 bases). CDR3 amino acids: CASSITGPSGEQYF. The CDR3 bases are TGTGCCAGTAGTATAACAGGTCCTTCAGGCGAGCAGTACTTC.